A single sample gave rise to the 13 T cell receptor beta chains below, sequenced in a study of cytomegalovirus exposure and HLA in healthy donors. PCR used 60 Vbeta primers and 13 Jbeta primers. The repertoire was sequenced with immunoSEQ multiplex PCR; TCRdb's copy has only in-frame clones and lacks some. Here the sample spans around 50,000 clones, 72% being singletons. Specimen: PBMCs. These receptors were collected from a woman aged 50 to 60 in good health and CMV-seropositive.

The chain employs TRBV5-1 and TRBJ2-3; D may be TRBD2 (5 bases). CDR3 size: 14 residues. CDR1 SGHRS and CDR2 YFSETQ come from the germline V gene. Trimming removed 2 bases at V and 0 bases at J, with 7 bases between. The CDR3 protein is CASSFSGSTDTQYF. The CDR3 DNA is TGCGCCAGCAGCTTCAGCGGTAGCACAGATACGCAGTATTTT.

The chain has TRBV7-2 and TRBJ2-1, with unresolved D. The germline gives CDR1 SGHTA, CDR2 FQGNSA. Trimming removed 0 bases at V and 5 bases at J, with 5 bases between. This CDR3 has 13 amino acids. CDR3 residues: CASSLARNNEQFF. The DNA of the CDR3 is TGTGCCAGCAGCTTAGCGCGAAACAATGAGCAGTTCTTC.

This clone showed up just once. This sequence joins TRBV7-2 and TRBJ1-5; TRBD1 might be the D (6 bases). V lost 5 bases to trimming and J lost 7 bases, with 18 bases between them. Germline CDR1 SGHTA, CDR2 FQGNSA. The CDR3 has 15 residues. The CDR3 spells CASSPQGGGGQPQHF. The CDR3 bases are TGTGCCAGCAGCCCTCAAGGGGGGGGAGGACAGCCCCAGCATTTT.

This rearrangement joins TRBV9 to TRBJ2-7, with D possibly matching TRBD2 (5 bases). V lost 2 bases to trimming and J lost 7 bases, with 13 bases between them. CDR3 length equals 13 residues. Germline V CDR1 and CDR2: SGDLS, YYNGEE. CDR3 sequence reads: CASSVATSGEQYF. CDR3 DNA sequence: TGTGCCAGCAGCGTCGCCACTTCGGGGGAGCAGTACTTC.

This chain links TRBV28 with TRBJ1-6; D gene unclear. The V gene's germline CDR1 is MDHEN and CDR2 SYDVKM. V lost 5 bases and J lost 3, with 5 bases in between. The CDR3 runs 13 residues. The CDR3 DNA sequence: TGTGCCAGCAGTGTCAGCTATAATTCACCCCTCCACTTT. Protein: CASSVSYNSPLHF.

This clone was seen just once. A junction end diverges from the germline sequence, so it may reflect a read error. The identical CDR3 is also encoded by other nucleotide sequences in the sample. The chain uses TRBV29-1 and TRBJ1-2; the D gene is possibly TRBD1 (5 bases). This CDR3 comprises 13 residues. CDR1 and CDR2 (germline): SQVTM, ANQGSEA. The CDR3 DNA sequence: TGCAGCGTTGTTGGAGGAAGGGACTACGGCTACACCTTC. It encodes CSVVGGRDYGYTF.

The chain couples TRBV2 to TRBJ2-7; D possibly corresponds to TRBD2 (5 bases). The germline V gene encodes CDR1 SNHLY and CDR2 FYNNEI. The CDR3 is 14 residues long. V was shortened by 9 bases and J by 2 bases, with 17 bases between the two germline ends. CDR3 in amino acids: CASAYEGSTYEQYF. The CDR3 DNA reads TGTGCCAGTGCATATGAGGGTTCAACCTACGAGCAGTACTTC.

The gene calls are TRBV6-5 and TRBJ1-3; 7 nucleotides line up with TRBD1. The CDR3 totals 15 residues. The junction had 9 bases not matched to a gene; V was cut back by 10 bases and J by 0 bases. Germline-derived CDR1 and CDR2 are MNHEY and SVGAGI. CDR3 sequence (DNA): TGTGCCACGAAAAGGGGGCGAAACTCTGGAAACACCATATATTTT. This encodes CATKRGRNSGNTIYF.

The chain carries TRBV9 and TRBJ2-1; TRBD2 is a possible D gene (6 bases). Trimming stripped 3 bases from V and 0 bases from J, with 10 bases between. The CDR3 covers 15 residues. The germline CDR1 and CDR2 sequences are SGDLS and YYNGEE. The DNA for the CDR3 is TGTGCCAGCAGCGGGCTCGGGAGCTCCTACAATGAGCAGTTCTTC. Translated, it gives CASSGLGSSYNEQFF. Complete variable domain (other parts from reference TRBV9 and TRBJ2-1): DSGVTQTPKHLITATGQRVTLRCSPRSGDLSVYWYQQSLDQGLQFLIQYYNGEERAKGNILERFSAQQFPDLHSELNLSSLELGDSALYFCASSGLGSSYNEQFFGPGTRLTVL.

This chain joins TRBV5-1 and TRBJ1-1; D is possibly TRBD1 (6 bases). Trimming took off 4 bases at V and 6 bases at J, with 19 bases between the two ends. The CDR3 sequence is 15 residues long. Germline CDR1 reads SGHRS; CDR2 reads YFSETQ. CDR3: CASSLHTGIGAEAFF. CDR3 bases: TGCGCCAGCAGCCTGCACACAGGGATTGGCGCTGAAGCTTTCTTT. Complete variable domain (other parts from reference TRBV5-1 and TRBJ1-1): KAGVTQTPRYLIKTRGQQVTLSCSPISGHRSVSWYQQTPGQGLQFLFEYFSETQRNKGNFPGRFSGRQFSNSRSEMNVSTLELGDSALYLCASSLHTGIGAEAFFGQGTRLTVV.

The rearrangement links TRBV19 to TRBJ1-5, with D possibly matching TRBD1 (5 bases). V gave up 11 bases and J gave up 5 bases, with 19 bases separating them. Per germline, CDR1 LNHDA and CDR2 SQIVND (reference sequence). The CDR3 runs 14 residues. The CDR3 sequence: CASRTTGSDQPQHF. CDR3 nucleotides: TGTGCCTCGCGGACAACCGGTTCTGATCAGCCCCAGCATTTT.

The rearrangement links TRBV27 to TRBJ2-7; 7 bases agree with TRBD1. The CDR3 has 13 amino acids. Per germline, CDR1 MNHEY and CDR2 SMNVEV (reference sequence). V was clipped by 2 bases and J by 5 bases; unmatched bases: 3. DNA for the CDR3: TGTGCCAGCAGTTTACTACAGGGGAACGAGCAGTACTTC. Amino acid sequence: CASSLLQGNEQYF.

The J gene is TRBJ1-1, the V gene TRBV11-2; tentatively, D is TRBD1 (5 bases). This CDR3 is 14 amino acids long. The germline gives CDR1 SGHAT, CDR2 FQNNGV. V lost 1 base, J lost 4 bases, and 10 bases lay in between. CDR3 protein: CASSLAVGGTEAFF. The CDR3 DNA is TGTGCCAGCAGCTTAGCTGTGGGGGGCACTGAAGCTTTCTTT.